This T cell receptor beta chain is drawn from a study of T cell responses to AZD1222 COVID-19 vaccine. Trimming took off 9 bases at V and 0 bases at J, with 3 bases between the two ends. This CDR3 spans 11 amino acids. General study points: Most donors were white British and more were female, and clonal diversity was possibly underestimated. Unmutated variant regions reportedly attract nearly half of all spike-specific TCRs. Spike-specific TCR breadth and depth grew following two AZD1222 doses. Distributed over spike, vaccine-associated CD4 TCRs predominated at 160-218 and 743-854.

Using immunoSEQ multiplex PCR, the repertoire was profiled, and TCRdb retains in-frame clones only, with some absent. The table shows approximately 100,000 clones, with about nine tenths occurring only once. Comments on this clone: Its antigen is not known.

The input for sequencing was peripheral blood, taken 28 days after the second AZD1222 dose. The chain uses TRBV6-7 and TRBJ1-5; unclear D gene. TRBV6-7 is an ORF for which the function is uncertain. The receptor comes from an adult who received the AZD1222 COVID-19 vaccine. The CDR3: CASISNQPQHF. The CDR3 bases are TGTGCCAGTATTAGCAATCAGCCCCAGCATTTT.